The rows below give T cell receptor beta chains drawn from one sample of a study of blood T cell repertoires in COVID-19. Generated by immunoSEQ multiplex PCR, the TCRdb table keeps only in-frame clones and is missing some. The data contain some 250,000 clones, roughly 79% of them singletons. The sample comprised PBMCs or T cells enriched from blood (not recorded which). All receptors derive from a man aged 40-49 years who had recovered from COVID-19. Each CDR3 is given with its conserved first and last residue. Fields, in order: J gene, D gene, clone size, V gene, CDR3 protein, CDR3 DNA. D genes are given only for firm matches. Clone size is given for some rows only: seen once, a few or many times, or a class if the clone is expanded.

TRBJ2-7	.	.	TRBV12-3/TRBV12-4	CASSLLTDNEQYF	TGTGCCAGCAGTCTCCTGACAGATAACGAGCAGTACTTC
TRBJ1-5	.	.	TRBV2	CASSERVSGNQPQHF	TGTGCCAGCAGTGAAAGGGTATCGGGAAATCAGCCCCAGCATTTT
TRBJ1-1	.	.	TRBV5-6	CASSPPGVTEAFF	TGTGCCAGCAGCCCCCCAGGGGTCACTGAAGCTTTCTTT
TRBJ1-6	.	.	TRBV28	CASSPLGGVYNSPLHF	TGTGCCAGCAGTCCCCTGGGAGGAGTTTATAATTCACCCCTCCACTTT
TRBJ1-3	TRBD1	.	TRBV3-1/TRBV3-2	CASSPGTGMSSGNTIYF	TGTGCCAGCAGCCCGGGGACAGGTATGTCCTCTGGAAACACCATATATTTT
TRBJ2-7	.	.	TRBV27	CASKTAVKHF	TGTGCCAGCAAGACAGCCGTTAAGCACTTC
TRBJ2-1	.	.	TRBV15	CATSRFFRSYNEQFF	TGTGCCACCAGCAGGTTTTTTCGGTCCTACAATGAGCAGTTCTTC
TRBJ2-7	.	.	TRBV7-8	CASSNPQGGGSYEQYF	TGTGCCAGCAGCAACCCTCAGGGAGGAGGGTCCTACGAGCAGTACTTC
TRBJ1-6	.	.	TRBV7-2	CASSLAAGKGGSPLHF	TGTGCCAGCAGCTTAGCGGCCGGTAAAGGGGGTTCACCCCTCCACTTT
TRBJ1-1	.	.	TRBV6-4	CASSDLLGVRKPPGYTEAFF	TGTGCCAGCAGTGACCTTCTTGGGGTACGCAAACCTCCGGGGTACACTGAAGCTTTCTTT
TRBJ2-2	TRBD1	once	TRBV19	CASTWDRGSPGELFF	TGTGCCAGTACCTGGGACAGGGGATCCCCCGGGGAGCTGTTTTTT
TRBJ2-7	.	.	TRBV18	CASSPGLERTYEQYF	TGTGCCAGCTCACCGGGCTTGGAGCGGACCTACGAGCAGTACTTC
TRBJ1-1	TRBD1	.	TRBV14	CASSQGGTVYFEAFF	TGTGCCAGCAGCCAAGGTGGGACAGTATACTTTGAAGCTTTCTTT
TRBJ1-4	.	.	TRBV6-5	CASSLRQIEEKLFF	TGTGCCAGCAGCCTACGACAGATAGAGGAAAAACTGTTTTTT
TRBJ1-3	.	.	TRBV5-4	CASSPAGAGNTIYF	TGTGCCAGCAGCCCAGCCGGGGCTGGAAACACCATATATTTT
TRBJ1-1	TRBD1	.	TRBV15	CATSRAPGGNVNTEAFF	TGTGCCACCAGCAGAGCACCAGGGGGCAATGTGAACACTGAAGCTTTCTTT
TRBJ1-6	.	few	TRBV28	CASSLSLPEWSSPLHF	TGTGCCAGCAGTTTATCTTTGCCAGAATGGAGTTCACCCCTCCACTTT
TRBJ2-4	TRBD2	.	TRBV6-5	CASRDSGRLGIQYF	TGTGCCAGCAGGGATAGCGGGAGGTTGGGCATTCAGTACTTC
TRBJ1-1	.	once	TRBV28	CASSLLRMNTEAFF	TGTGCCAGCAGTTTGCTGAGAATGAACACTGAAGCTTTCTTT
TRBJ2-7	TRBD2	.	TRBV19	CASSPPPLAGGVSYEQYF	TGTGCCAGTAGTCCGCCTCCTCTAGCGGGAGGGGTCTCCTACGAGCAGTACTTC
TRBJ1-5	TRBD1	.	TRBV6-6	CASRPAQGGGDQPQHF	TGTGCCAGCAGACCGGCCCAGGGGGGTGGGGATCAGCCCCAGCATTTT
TRBJ2-4	.	.	TRBV24-1	CATSVGGDVNIQYF	TGTGCCACCAGTGTAGGAGGGGACGTAAACATTCAGTACTTC
TRBJ1-2	.	once	TRBV5-1	CASSPLGANYGYTF	TGCGCCAGCAGCCCACTCGGGGCTAACTATGGCTACACCTTC
TRBJ1-3	.	.	TRBV19	CASSIVWTAGNTIYF	TGTGCCAGTAGTATAGTCTGGACTGCTGGAAACACCATATATTTT
TRBJ2-1	TRBD2	.	TRBV30	CAWSRTTGTMPFF	TGTGCCTGGAGTCGAACCACCGGGACTATGCCGTTCTTC
TRBJ2-1	TRBD1	.	TRBV20-1	CSAFHRDRVFF	TGCAGTGCTTTTCACCGGGACAGGGTGTTCTTC
TRBJ1-1	.	once	TRBV15	CATSRSTGKTEAFF	TGTGCCACCAGCAGATCTACAGGGAAGACTGAAGCTTTCTTT
TRBJ1-1	TRBD1	.	TRBV27	CASRPNRGHYTEAFF	TGTGCCAGCAGGCCAAACAGGGGGCACTACACTGAAGCTTTCTTT
TRBJ1-1	TRBD1	.	TRBV6-5	CASSLYTGGEAFF	TGTGCCAGCAGTCTTTACACAGGGGGGGAAGCTTTCTTT
TRBJ2-5	TRBD2	.	TRBV10-3	CAITSGGGETQYF	TGTGCCATTACTAGCGGGGGCGGGGAGACCCAGTACTTC
TRBJ1-1	.	.	TRBV3-1/TRBV3-2	CASSPRVLYTEAFF	TGTGCCAGCAGCCCCAGGGTTTTGTACACTGAAGCTTTCTTT